The 12 T cell receptor beta chains listed next were all sequenced from one sample in a study of blood T cell repertoires in COVID-19. The protocol was immunoSEQ multiplex PCR, while the TCRdb copy is restricted to in-frame clones and leaves out a portion. The sample contains 95,000 to 100,000 clones, about four fifths of which appear only once. What was sequenced was peripheral blood. These receptors were collected from a woman older than 75 with active or convalescent COVID-19.

This clone was seen once. The chain recombines TRBV28 with TRBJ1-5; 7 nucleotides agree with TRBD1. The CDR3 extends over 15 amino acids. Per germline, CDR1 MDHEN and CDR2 SYDVKM. V shed 7 bases and J 3 bases; nucleotides not matched to a gene: 9. CDR3: CASTRGDRYNQPQHF. In nucleotides, the CDR3 is TGTGCCAGCACCCGAGGGGACAGATACAATCAGCCCCAGCATTTT.

The chain joins TRBV3-1 (or the pseudogene TRBV3-2) to TRBJ2-5; 7 bases match TRBD2. Germline CDR1 is LGHDT and CDR2 is YNNKEL (reference sequence). The CDR3 has 14 residues. J lost 2 bases, V lost 4 bases, and 4 bases had no gene match. CDR3 residues: CASSRGTTQETQYF. The CDR3 region has the DNA TGTGCCAGCAGCCGGGGGACTACGCAAGAGACCCAGTACTTC.

The chain is built from TRBV7-8 and TRBJ2-7, with 11 bases fitting TRBD1. The ends lost 5 bases at V and 6 bases at J; junction bases unmatched: 9. The CDR3 consists of 15 residues. Per germline, CDR1 SGHVS and CDR2 FQNEAQ. The CDR3, as DNA: TGTGCCAGCAGCCCGAGGACAGGGGGCCCAATCGAGCAGTACTTC. Amino acids: CASSPRTGGPIEQYF.

The chain has TRBV9 and TRBJ2-1; D is unclear. The CDR3 loop spans 14 amino acids. Trimming stripped 0 bases from V and 9 bases from J, with 13 bases between. Germline V gene lookup returns CDR1 SGDLS and CDR2 YYNGEE. The CDR3 sequence is CASSVVNAASEQFF. The CDR3 DNA is TGTGCCAGCAGCGTAGTTAATGCGGCTAGTGAGCAGTTCTTC. The whole variable domain, filled in from reference TRBV9 and TRBJ2-1, reads DSGVTQTPKHLITATGQRVTLRCSPRSGDLSVYWYQQSLDQGLQFLIQYYNGEERAKGNILERFSAQQFPDLHSELNLSSLELGDSALYFCASSVVNAASEQFFGPGTRLTVL.

The rearrangement links TRBV27 to TRBJ1-5; no firm D call. The CDR3 covers 16 residues. Germline V gene data show CDR1 as MNHEY and CDR2 as SMNVEV (reference sequence). With 4 bases removed from V and 3 bases from J, the gap between germline ends came to 16 bases. CDR3 in amino acids: CASSYPPDTHNQPQHF. For the CDR3, the DNA is TGTGCCAGCAGTTATCCACCAGACACACACAATCAGCCCCAGCATTTT.

The rearrangement joins TRBV5-1 to TRBJ1-1; 9 bases are shared with TRBD1. The V gene end was trimmed by 7 bases and the J gene end by 3 bases; junction bases not matched to a gene: 4. Germline assignment: CDR1 SGHRS and CDR2 YFSETQ. The CDR3 has 13 residues. CDR3 nucleotide sequence: TGCGCCAGCTGGGACAGGGTGGACACTGAAGCTTTCTTT. Residues: CASWDRVDTEAFF. Using reference TRBV5-1 and TRBJ1-1 for the parts outside the CDR3, the full variable domain is KAGVTQTPRYLIKTRGQQVTLSCSPISGHRSVSWYQQTPGQGLQFLFEYFSETQRNKGNFPGRFSGRQFSNSRSEMNVSTLELGDSALYLCASWDRVDTEAFFGQGTRLTVV.

The rearrangement uses TRBV10-2 and TRBJ1-5, with D perhaps TRBD1 (6 bases). With 6 bases removed from V and 2 bases from J, the gap between germline ends came to 14 bases. The CDR3 is made up of 15 amino acids. Germline V gene lookup returns CDR1 WSHSY and CDR2 SAAADI. The CDR3 sequence: CASRANRVGNQPQHF. CDR3 bases: TGCGCCAGCAGAGCGAACAGGGTGGGCAATCAGCCCCAGCATTTT.

The rearrangement links TRBV7-6 to TRBJ2-1; 10 bases agree with TRBD2. J gave up 9 bases and V 4 bases, and 9 bases lay outside the gene matches. Germline-derived CDR1 and CDR2 are SGHVS and FNYEAQ. The CDR3 runs 15 residues. CDR3 region: CASSSTLAGGTEQFF. CDR3 in DNA: TGTGCCAGCAGCTCGACCTTAGCGGGAGGAACTGAGCAGTTCTTC.

The chain recombines TRBV9 with TRBJ1-2; no firm D call. The CDR3 has 14 amino acids. CDR1 and CDR2 (germline): SGDLS, YYNGEE. Trimming removed 5 bases at V and 0 bases at J, with 11 bases between. CDR3 region: CASSRRETNYGYTF. The CDR3 nucleotides are TGTGCCAGCAGTCGACGGGAAACTAACTATGGCTACACCTTC. Full variable domain (outside the CDR3, taken from reference TRBV9 and TRBJ1-2): DSGVTQTPKHLITATGQRVTLRCSPRSGDLSVYWYQQSLDQGLQFLIQYYNGEERAKGNILERFSAQQFPDLHSELNLSSLELGDSALYFCASSRRETNYGYTFGSGTRLTVV.

This clone was counted at least ten times. V usage is TRBV13 and J usage is TRBJ1-3; D ambiguous. The CDR3 is 17 residues long. V lost 5 bases, J lost 0 bases, and 17 bases lay in between. In germline, CDR1 is PRHDT, CDR2 FYEKMQ (reference sequence). CDR3 nucleotide sequence: TGTGCCAGCAGCCCCCGGGGTGGCAGGCTCTCTGGAAACACCATATATTTT. It yields the protein CASSPRGGRLSGNTIYF.

V usage is TRBV5-6 and J usage is TRBJ2-5; unclear D gene. CDR1 SGHDT and CDR2 YYEEEE come from the germline V gene. Trimming took off 4 bases at V and 0 bases at J, with 13 bases between the two ends. The CDR3 is 15 residues long. DNA for the CDR3: TGTGCCAGCAGCCCGTCCCTTATGTACCAAGAGACCCAGTACTTC. It specifies CASSPSLMYQETQYF. Together with reference TRBV5-6 and TRBJ2-5, the CDR3 gives the full variable domain: DAGVTQSPTHLIKTRGQQVTLRCSPKSGHDTVSWYQQALGQGPQFIFQYYEEEERQRGNFPDRFSGHQFPNYSSELNVNALLLGDSALYLCASSPSLMYQETQYFGPGTRLLVL.

In this sample, this clone turned up once. V and J are TRBV10-3 and TRBJ2-5; a weak D match, TRBD1 (6 bases). The CDR3 is 19 amino acids. The V gene lost 2 bases and the J gene lost 5 bases, with 27 bases spanning the gap. Germline CDR1 and CDR2: ENHRY and SYGVKD. The CDR3 sequence: CAISEPWGLQSSQGETQYF. The CDR3 DNA is TGTGCCATCAGTGAGCCCTGGGGTCTCCAAAGCTCCCAGGGGGAGACCCAGTACTTC.